This entry lists 10 T cell receptor beta chains sequenced from one sample in a study of regulatory T cells in long-lasting Graves disease. Arm-PCR of CDR3 regions and iRepertoire HTBI primers were the basis on which TCR beta libraries were built. TCRdb re-called the multiplex PCR reads with MiXCR, one entry per CDR3 protein. This table has approximately 400,000 distinct CDR3 sequences, around 16% appearing once. Documented time point: newly diagnosed GD, antithyroid drugs for less than 3 months. From RNA extracted from PBMCs, the TCR library was made. Specimen: peripheral blood mononuclear cells (PBMCs), collected at new diagnosis, from a patient treated with antithyroid drugs. The receptors shown here come from a female donor with Graves disease.

This clonotype was recorded once. A clone one base away is much larger, so this may be a read error. The chain employs TRBV7-2 and TRBJ2-4; no clear D. CDR1 is SGHTA and CDR2 is FQGNSA in the germline V gene. The V and J ends lost 5 bases and 0 bases respectively, with 17 bases between them. There are 17 residues in the CDR3. CDR3 region: CASSIVGGFLAKNIQYF. CDR3 in DNA: TGTGCCAGCAGCATCGTGGGCGGCTTCTTAGCCAAAAACATTCAGTACTTC.

This sequence joins TRBV5-4 and TRBJ2-3; the D gene is possibly TRBD2 (5 bases). Trimming shortened V by 6 bases and J by 0 bases, and 14 bases separated the two germline ends. CDR1 is SGHNT, CDR2 YYREEE, per germline (reference sequence). This CDR3 has 15 amino acids. The CDR3 protein is CASKIGGYSTDTQYF. Here the CDR3 DNA reads TGTGCCAGCAAAATCGGCGGGTATAGCACAGATACGCAGTATTTT.

There are a few counts of this clonotype. The chain couples TRBV7-2 to TRBJ2-4; TRBD1 matches at 7 bases. CDR1 and CDR2 from the germline V gene are SGHTA and FQGNSA. The CDR3 loop spans 17 amino acids. J lost 6 bases, V lost 1 base, and 12 bases had no gene match. The CDR3 reads CASSLGTGYNSGNIQYF. CDR3 coding DNA: TGTGCCAGCAGCTTAGGGACAGGATATAATTCCGGAAACATTCAGTACTTC.

This clonotype was observed at least ten times. The J gene is TRBJ2-7, the V gene TRBV29-1, with 12 positions matching TRBD2. With 4 bases clipped from V and 0 bases from J, the junction kept 4 bases outside the gene matches. The CDR3 sequence is 15 residues long. Germline CDR1 and CDR2: SQVTM and ANQGSEA. DNA of the CDR3: TGCAGCGTTGCCGGGACTAGCGGGTTCTCCTACGAGCAGTACTTC. It encodes CSVAGTSGFSYEQYF.

This clonotype has just a few counts. The CDR3, as DNA: TGTGCCAGCACTAACCGGGGGGCCAAAAACATTCAGTACTTC. This gives the protein CASTNRGAKNIQYF. The genes are TRBV19 and TRBJ2-4; D may be TRBD2 (6 bases). In germline, CDR1 is LNHDA, CDR2 SQIVND (reference sequence). This CDR3 spans 14 amino acids. Between the trimmed V and J ends, which lost 9 bases and 1 base, there was a span of 13 bases.

This clonotype was found many times. V and J are TRBV29-1 and TRBJ2-1, with TRBD2 matching 12 bases. The CDR3 totals 14 residues. The germline CDR1 and CDR2 sequences are SQVTM and ANQGSEA. V trimming: 4 bases; J trimming: 5 bases; junction bases outside the gene matches: 3. The CDR3 sequence is CSVATSGRNNEQFF. As DNA, the CDR3 is TGCAGCGTTGCGACTAGCGGGAGAAACAATGAGCAGTTCTTC.

The rearrangement links TRBV12-3 or TRBV12-4 to TRBJ2-1, with D tentatively TRBD1 or TRBD2 (6 bases each). The CDR3 spans 19 residues. The germline V and J ends were trimmed by 7 bases and 3 bases, with 28 bases remaining between them. The CDR3, as DNA: TGTGCCAGCACCGAGGGGGGTTTGTACTCTTCCGGCCTCTACAATGAGCAGTTCTTC. Translating gives CASTEGGLYSSGLYNEQFF.

CDR3 residues: CASSLWASGNEQFF. CDR3 DNA sequence: TGCGCCAGCAGCCTCTGGGCTAGCGGCAATGAGCAGTTCTTC. The chain has TRBV4-3 and TRBJ2-1, with 7 bases identical to TRBD2. The CDR3 covers 14 residues. J lost 6 bases, V lost 4 bases, and 6 bases had no gene match. Germline values: CDR1 LGHNA, CDR2 YSLEER.

This clonotype was observed many times. The J gene is TRBJ1-2, the V gene TRBV28; weak D call: TRBD1 (5 bases). Germline CDR1 MDHEN, CDR2 SYDVKM. CDR3 size: 14 residues. With 2 bases removed from V and 6 bases from J, the gap between germline ends came to 13 bases. The CDR3 region is CASSLQEGGDGYTF. In nucleotides, the CDR3 is TGTGCCAGCAGTTTACAGGAGGGAGGGGATGGCTACACCTTC.

This clonotype was picked up many times. The chain combines TRBV12-3 or TRBV12-4 with TRBJ2-2; 7 nucleotides match TRBD1. The CDR3 sequence is 15 residues long. With V trimmed by 7 bases and J by 0 bases, 5 bases remained unmatched. The CDR3 loop is CASTYTGANTGELFF. CDR3 DNA sequence: TGTGCCAGCACCTACACAGGGGCGAACACCGGGGAGCTGTTTTTT.